Below are 27 T cell receptor beta chains sequenced from a single sample in a study of blood T cell repertoires in COVID-19. Only in-frame clones appear in the TCRdb table, and some are missing; sequencing was by immunoSEQ multiplex PCR. The table lists approximately 230,000 clones, approximately 79% of them singletons. The specimen sequenced was peripheral blood. The receptors shown here come from a woman aged 80 or older with active or convalescent COVID-19.

This sequence joins TRBV5-1 and TRBJ1-6; 7 nucleotides align to TRBD1. The CDR3 has 16 residues. Trimming removed 0 bases from V and 7 bases from J; junction bases left unmatched: 7. CDR1 is SGHRS, CDR2 YFSETQ, per germline. The CDR3 spells CASSLVSPGGNSPLHF. The CDR3 DNA reads TGCGCCAGCAGCTTGGTTTCCCCAGGGGGGAATTCACCCCTCCACTTT.

This clone has just a few counts. The CDR3 DNA is TGTGCCTGGAGGAGACGGGTGGAAAGGAGTCCCCTCCACTTT. It yields the protein CAWRRRVERSPLHF. The chain links TRBV30 to TRBJ1-6; D not certain. The V and J ends lost 3 bases and 13 bases respectively, with 19 bases between them. The CDR3 loop spans 14 amino acids. Germline V gene lookup returns CDR1 GTSNPN and CDR2 SVGIG (reference sequence).

The chain couples TRBV7-2 to TRBJ1-1; D gene ambiguous. This CDR3 comprises 13 residues. Germline V gene sequence: CDR1 SGHTA, CDR2 FQGNSA. V lost 1 base and J lost 5, with 8 bases in between. CDR3 amino acids: CASSLEIGTEAFF. In DNA form, the CDR3 reads TGTGCCAGCAGCTTAGAAATCGGGACTGAAGCTTTCTTT.

The gene calls are TRBV30 and TRBJ2-7; 8 bases agree with TRBD1. The CDR3 is 13 residues long. Trimming at V came to 7 bases and at J to 6 bases, leaving 11 bases not matched to a gene. Per germline, CDR1 GTSNPN and CDR2 SVGIG (reference sequence). The CDR3 DNA follows: TGTGCCTCCACCGGGACAGGTGGGTCCGAGCAGTACTTC. Its translation is CASTGTGGSEQYF. The full variable domain, with the rest looked up from reference TRBV30 and TRBJ2-7, is SQTIHQWPATLVQPVGSPLSLECTVEGTSNPNLYWYRQAAGRGLQLLFYSVGIGQISSEVPQNLSASRPQDRQFILSSKKLLLSDSGFYLCASTGTGGSEQYFGPGTRLTVT.

The chain combines TRBV6-1 with TRBJ2-7; D call uncertain. The CDR3 spans 15 residues. Germline lookup yields CDR1 MNHNS and CDR2 SASEGT. V was pared by 1 base and J by 3 bases, with 13 bases between. The CDR3 loop reads CASSEGVTNDYEQYF. For the CDR3, the DNA is TGTGCCAGCAGTGAAGGTGTTACTAACGACTACGAGCAGTACTTC.

The V call is TRBV9, the J call TRBJ2-1, with 8 nucleotides matching TRBD1. CDR3 size: 16 residues. Germline V gene data show CDR1 as SGDLS and CDR2 as YYNGEE. The V and J ends lost 0 bases and 6 bases, in that order; junction bases with no gene match: 8. The CDR3 region is CASSVVGQGVPNEQFF. CDR3 DNA: TGTGCCAGCAGCGTAGTAGGACAGGGAGTTCCCAATGAGCAGTTCTTC.

The chain employs TRBV19 and TRBJ1-5; D might be TRBD1 (6 bases). Germline assignment: CDR1 LNHDA and CDR2 SQIVND (reference sequence). Trimming took 9 bases from V and 3 from J, leaving 15 bases between them. The CDR3 sequence is 14 residues long. DNA of the CDR3: TGTGCCAGCACGACGGGACACCCCAATCAGCCCCAGCATTTT. Its translation is CASTTGHPNQPQHF.

The gene calls are TRBV28 and TRBJ2-2; weak D call: TRBD1 (5 bases). Trimming removed 6 bases from V and 8 bases from J, with 19 bases in between. CDR1 and CDR2 from the germline V gene are MDHEN and SYDVKM. CDR3 length: 15 residues. This CDR3 reads CASSPPTGVLGELFF. As DNA, the CDR3 is TGTGCCAGCAGCCCTCCCACAGGAGTACTGGGGGAGCTGTTTTTT.

In its sample, this clone was seen once. The rearrangement links TRBV7-9 to TRBJ1-4; tentative D call: TRBD1 (6 bases). The CDR3 sequence is 14 residues long. Trimming removed 3 bases from V and 5 bases from J, with 10 bases in between. Germline-derived CDR1 and CDR2 are SEHNR and FQNEAQ (reference sequence). The CDR3 spells CASSFTGPNEKLFF. The CDR3 DNA sequence: TGTGCCAGCAGCTTCACAGGGCCGAATGAAAAACTGTTTTTT.

V and J are TRBV5-5 and TRBJ2-1; 13 bases are a match to TRBD2. This CDR3 comprises 17 residues. CDR1 and CDR2 (germline): SGHKS, YYEKEE (reference sequence). V shed 5 bases, J shed 6 bases, and the junction held 11 bases outside the gene matches. The CDR3 region has the DNA TGTGCCAGCAGATCAAACCCCGGGACTAGCGGGACCAATGAGCAGTTCTTC. It yields the protein CASRSNPGTSGTNEQFF.

To note about this clone: The germline gene is not matched at one end of the junction; a read error may be the cause. The chain links TRBV7-7 to TRBJ2-5; 8 nucleotides agree with TRBD1. The V gene's germline CDR1 is SSHAT and CDR2 FNYEAQ (reference sequence). The CDR3 spans 14 residues. The CDR3 DNA reads TGTGCTAGCAGCTTTGGACAGGGAGGCGAGACCCAGTACTTC. This codes for CASSFGQGGETQYF.

CDR3 residues: CASSLYDRDRETQYF. CDR3 bases: TGCGCCAGCAGCCTATATGACCGGGACAGAGAGACCCAGTACTTC. The chain recombines TRBV4-1 with TRBJ2-5; TRBD1 aligns across 7 bases. Per germline, CDR1 MGHRA and CDR2 YSYEKL. This CDR3 is 15 amino acids long. J was trimmed by 4 bases and V by 4 bases; bases with no gene match: 9.

The chain recombines TRBV10-3 with TRBJ2-5, with 7 nucleotides matching TRBD1. Trimming at V came to 0 bases and at J to 5 bases, leaving 6 bases not matched to a gene. The CDR3 runs to 15 residues. Germline values: CDR1 ENHRY, CDR2 SYGVKD. This CDR3 reads CAISESRGRGETQYF. CDR3 coding DNA: TGTGCCATCAGTGAGTCGAGGGGGCGCGGCGAGACCCAGTACTTC.

This sequence joins TRBV3-1 (or the pseudogene TRBV3-2) and TRBJ2-5; 11 bases fit TRBD2. V trimming: 3 bases; J trimming: 5 bases; junction bases outside the gene matches: 5. This CDR3 contains 15 residues. Germline lookup yields CDR1 LGHDT and CDR2 YNNKEL (reference sequence). CDR3 coding DNA: TGTGCCAGCAGCCAGACTAGCGGGGTCCGGGAGACCCAGTACTTC. Translated, it gives CASSQTSGVRETQYF.

V and J are TRBV20-1 and TRBJ1-5, with a possible D match to TRBD1 (6 bases). Germline CDR1 reads DFQATT; CDR2 reads SNEGSKA (reference sequence). Deletions cut 3 bases from V and 4 bases from J, with 22 bases between. The CDR3 has 17 amino acids. This CDR3 is CSASGDRIQGGNQPQHF. The DNA for the CDR3 is TGCAGTGCTAGTGGGGATAGGATACAGGGTGGGAATCAGCCCCAGCATTTT.

The chain uses TRBV9 and TRBJ2-2; weak D call: TRBD2 (6 bases). CDR1 is SGDLS, CDR2 YYNGEE, per germline. Trimming took off 4 bases at V and 4 bases at J, with 11 bases between the two ends. The length of the CDR3 is 14 residues. This chain's CDR3 is CASSLGLFTGELFF. CDR3 coding DNA: TGTGCCAGCAGCCTGGGACTCTTCACCGGGGAGCTGTTTTTT.

This chain uses TRBV27 with TRBJ2-3; 15 bases align to TRBD2. The junction had 8 bases not matched to a gene; V was cut back by 5 bases and J by 8 bases. The germline V gene encodes CDR1 MNHEY and CDR2 SMNVEV (reference sequence). CDR3 length: 16 residues. The CDR3, as DNA: TGTGCCAGCAGTCCCGGACTAGCGGGAGGGCAGGGTACGCAGTATTTT. Its protein is CASSPGLAGGQGTQYF.

This chain connects TRBV19 to TRBJ1-6; 7 bases line up with TRBD1. After removal of 3 bases from V and 7 bases from J, the junction contained 3 bases not matched to a gene. From germline, CDR1 is LNHDA and CDR2 SQIVND (reference sequence). The CDR3 loop spans 14 amino acids. The CDR3 sequence is CASSMVRGNSPLHF. The CDR3 DNA reads TGTGCCAGTAGTATGGTCAGGGGGAATTCACCCCTCCACTTT.

The rearrangement uses TRBV6-4 and TRBJ1-1; tentatively, D is TRBD1 (6 bases). Germline V CDR1 and CDR2: MRHNA, SNTAGT. The V end lost 7 bases, the J end lost 0 bases, and 12 bases lay between the germline ends. The CDR3 covers 14 residues. CDR3 sequence (DNA): TGTGCCAGCATGGACAGCCGAATGAACACTGAAGCTTTCTTT. Amino acid sequence: CASMDSRMNTEAFF.

The chain uses TRBV7-9 and TRBJ1-1; D ambiguous. CDR1 SEHNR and CDR2 FQNEAQ come from the germline V gene (reference sequence). The CDR3 runs 16 residues. Between the trimmed V and J ends, which lost 0 bases and 0 bases, there was a span of 11 bases. Here the CDR3 reads CASSLAGRNMNTEAFF. The CDR3 DNA is TGTGCCAGCAGCTTAGCAGGGAGGAATATGAACACTGAAGCTTTCTTT.

CDR3 coding DNA: TGTGCCAGCAGTTCCCCCGGGGAGGGCTGGAACACCATATATTTT. It encodes CASSSPGEGWNTIYF. V gene TRBV28 combines with J gene TRBJ1-3; D gene ambiguous. In germline, CDR1 is MDHEN, CDR2 SYDVKM. CDR3 size: 15 residues. With 4 bases removed from V and 7 bases from J, the gap between germline ends came to 17 bases.

V usage is TRBV4-1 and J usage is TRBJ2-5; TRBD2 matches at 12 bases. Germline trimming cut 1 base from V and 6 bases from J; bases unmatched to any gene: 9. The germline V gene encodes CDR1 MGHRA and CDR2 YSYEKL. This CDR3 is 17 amino acids long. CDR3 loop: CASSQGVLAGGQQTQYF. The CDR3 bases are TGCGCCAGCAGCCAAGGGGTGCTAGCGGGGGGGCAGCAGACCCAGTACTTC.

This sequence joins TRBV24-1 and TRBJ1-4, with D perhaps matching TRBD1 (6 bases). Germline CDR1 is KGHDR and CDR2 is SFDVKD. The CDR3 consists of 16 residues. The V and J ends lost 5 bases and 6 bases respectively, with 18 bases between them. CDR3 nucleotide sequence: TGTGCCACCAGTGCACGCACAGGGAGAGGAGATGAAAAACTGTTTTTT. Residues: CATSARTGRGDEKLFF.

This clone was counted only a few times. The gene calls are TRBV15 and TRBJ2-2; D not certain. The germline V gene encodes CDR1 LNHNV and CDR2 YYDKDF (reference sequence). This CDR3 is 15 amino acids long. V was cut by 0 bases and J by 1 base, with 6 bases left in between. The CDR3 DNA reads as TGTGCCACCAGCAGAGACCCTAAGAACACCGGGGAGCTGTTTTTT. This codes for CATSRDPKNTGELFF. The full variable domain, completed using reference TRBV15 and TRBJ2-2, is DAMVIQNPRYQVTQFGKPVTLSCSQTLNHNVMYWYQQKSSQAPKLLFHYYDKDFNNEADTPDNFQSRRPNTSFCFLDIRSPGLGDTAMYLCATSRDPKNTGELFFGEGSRLTVL.

The CDR3 reads CASNDGGYSDTQYF. In DNA form, the CDR3 reads TGTGCCAGCAATGATGGAGGGTATAGCGATACGCAGTATTTT. This chain links TRBV21-1 with TRBJ2-3; TRBD2, the table's D call, was not compared with the DNA. TRBV21-1 is a listed pseudogene. The CDR3 has 14 amino acids.

The V gene is TRBV4-1, the J gene TRBJ2-3; D may be TRBD2 (6 bases). This CDR3 has 14 residues. V lost 0 bases and J 4 bases, leaving 8 bases between the germline ends. Germline V CDR1 and CDR2: MGHRA, YSYEKL. In DNA, the CDR3 is TGCGCCAGCAGCCAAGATCCGGGAGCAGATACGCAGTATTTT. This sequence encodes CASSQDPGADTQYF.

V usage is TRBV20-1 and J usage is TRBJ2-7; unclear D gene. Trimming left V 3 bases short and J 6 bases short, with 15 bases between. Per germline, CDR1 DFQATT and CDR2 SNEGSKA (reference sequence). The CDR3 is 13 amino acids. This CDR3 is CSASVRFLGEQYF. CDR3 sequence (DNA): TGCAGTGCTAGTGTCCGGTTTCTCGGCGAGCAGTACTTC.